This is a list of T cell receptor beta chains from one sample in a study of T cells in Graves' hyperthyroidism and ophthalmopathy. MiXCR was run by TCRdb on the multiplex PCR reads, yielding one entry per CDR3 protein. Altogether some 370,000 distinct CDR3 sequences are present, more than 12% being singletons, with the ten largest covering around 27%. Sequenced: blood. The source is a man aged 50-60 years with Graves' ophthalmopathy. The CDR3 runs from the conserved cysteine through the conserved F or W. A D gene is named only where the DNA matches it firmly. A row's size may be missing; if present it is once, few, many or a size class.

V gene	clone size	J gene	D gene	CDR3 DNA	CDR3 protein
TRBV10-3	few	TRBJ2-1	TRBD1	TGTGCCATCAGTGAGAGGGGGCGGAGGAGCTCCTACAATGAGCAGTTCTTC	CAISERGRRSSYNEQFF
TRBV2	many	TRBJ2-5	NA	TGTGCCAGCAGTCAAGGGGGAGCCCCAGCAGGGGAGACCCAGTACTTC	CASSQGGAPAGETQYF
TRBV29-1	many	TRBJ2-3	NA	TGCAGCGTTGAGGCCAGTGGCACAGATACGCAGTATTTT	CSVEASGTDTQYF
TRBV29-1	many	TRBJ2-7	NA	TGCAGCGTTTACGGAAGGGGCGGCGGAGCCTACGAGCAGTACTTC	CSVYGRGGGAYEQYF
TRBV7-3	many	TRBJ2-7	TRBD1	TGTGCCAGCAGCCCCGGGGGCAGGGGGCAGACCTACGAGCAGTACTTC	CASSPGGRGQTYEQYF
TRBV6-1	many	TRBJ2-7	TRBD2	TGTGCCAGCAGTGAAGTTAGCGGGGATCCCTACGAGCAGTACTTC	CASSEVSGDPYEQYF
TRBV20-1	NA	TRBJ2-1	NA	TGCAGTTCCGAGTTTGGTAGCAGCTACAATGAGCAGTTCTTC	CSSEFGSSYNEQFF
TRBV27	NA	TRBJ2-1	NA	TGTGCCAGCAGTTTTTGGATAGGAGGTGAGCAGTTCTTC	CASSFWIGGEQFF
TRBV3-1	many	TRBJ2-1	NA	TGTGCCAGCAGCCAGATAACGGGAGCTTTCCACAATGAGCAGTTCTTC	CASSQITGAFHNEQFF
TRBV19	few	TRBJ1-1	NA	TGTGCCAGTAGTATAGATACAGGCGGCACTGAAGCTTTCTTT	CASSIDTGGTEAFF
TRBV3-1	few	TRBJ2-2	NA	TGTGCCAGCAGCAGGGAAATCGCCGGGGAGCTGTTTTTT	CASSREIAGELFF
TRBV20-1	NA	TRBJ1-1	NA	TGCAGTGCTGCCGGGACAAGGAACACTGAAGCTTTCTTT	CSAAGTRNTEAFF
TRBV14	NA	TRBJ1-3	NA	TGTGCCAGCAGCCAAGCGGCGGGAAACACCATATATTTT	CASSQAAGNTIYF
TRBV18	NA	TRBJ2-3	TRBD2	TGTGCCAGCTCCCCGGCCCGGGGCGGGAGTATACCAGATACGCAGTATTTT	CASSPARGGSIPDTQYF
TRBV24-1	NA	TRBJ2-3	NA	TGTGCCACCAGTGATTTCAGGGGTTCCGATACGCAGTATTTT	CATSDFRGSDTQYF
TRBV20-1	many	TRBJ2-7	TRBD1	TGCAGTGCTCGGGACAGCCTCTACGAGCAGTACTTC	CSARDSLYEQYF